Listed here is a single T cell receptor beta chain. Its antigen remains unidentified. The sample holds no much larger clone one base away, and base qualities are not on file. To prepare the library, multiplex PCR was applied. Sequenced on an Illumina HiSeq 4000. To build TCR beta libraries, CDR3 regions were amplified by Arm-PCR using iRepertoire HTBI primers. Before sequencing, the PCR products went through gel purification. The authors' pipeline ran thus. Across samples, about 64 TRBV and 15 or so TRBJ segments were identified and used for gene usage analysis of CDR3 amino acid clonotypes. COPE and FqMerger were used to merge the filtered high-quality paired reads into contigs. BLAST was used to align contigs to the IMGT TRBV, TRBD and TRBJ reference genes, and CDR3 was defined following IMGT. Highly expanded clones were defined as clonotypes with a frequency above 0.1%. Repertoire diversity was measured by Shannon entropy, and V-J evenness by the Gini coefficient. Clonotypes shared by more than one individual were considered public. The public reads were reanalyzed by TCRdb: fastp trimming at Q25, MiXCR alignment, in-frame beta chains only. Rows with one shared CDR3 protein collapse into an entry with the most common genes and DNA. The V and J calls here are based on TCRdb, not the publication. The sample has about 320,000 distinct CDR3 sequences on record, approximately 20% of them singletons. The ten largest clones represent more than 35% of the sample.

The V and J ends are trimmed by 8 bases and 5 bases, leaving 15 bases between them. The CDR3 covers 14 residues, taking in both the cysteine and the phenylalanine. Only the CDR3 DNA is retained, 42 bases long and in frame from the first base. The sample comes from a study of regulatory T cells in long-lasting Graves disease (dated by TCRdb to the early 2020s). Regarding the research as a whole: Newly diagnosed Graves' disease patients had taken antithyroid drugs for less than 3 months. Patients with persistent Graves' disease were compared with patients with newly diagnosed Graves' disease using TCR sequencing and RNA sequencing of peripheral blood. The study was registered as a clinical trial and conducted in China. A total of approximately 35 samples were covered by TCR sequencing, comprising some 13 persistent and around 20 newly diagnosed Graves' disease patients.

Read against the paper, the sample's time point label means: newly diagnosed GD, antithyroid drugs for less than 3 months. For both TCR sequencing and RNA sequencing, RNA was extracted from PBMCs in TRIzol. The diagnosis of Graves' disease was made according to American Thyroid Association guidelines. Patients for the study were recruited at an endocrinology department in Xi'an, China. From each patient, approximately 10 milliliters of peripheral blood was collected into an EDTA anticoagulant tube. Ficoll Paque Plus density gradient separation was used to isolate PBMCs, and no further T cell sorting was done. An Agilent 2100 Bioanalyzer and agarose gel were used to assess RNA quality, and a NanoDrop 2000 was used to measure RNA concentration. What the research found in general, with its limitations: The authors acknowledged the small sample size as a limitation that may reduce accuracy. Lower TCR Shannon entropy and fewer highly expanded clones were observed in persistent Graves' disease patients than in newly diagnosed patients, which suggested clonal expansion. TRBV28, TRBJ1-2 and TRBJ2-5 were preferentially used in persistent disease, while TRBV20-1 and TRBJ2-1 were favored in newly diagnosed disease. Only the TCR beta chain was sequenced and analyzed. The study examined only peripheral blood because the primary lesion, thyroid tissue, could not be accessed. Persistent patients shared more public clonotypes among themselves (roughly 2,700) than newly diagnosed patients did (approximately 870).

The receptor chain draws on TRBV12-3 or TRBV12-4 and TRBJ1-4; TRBD1 is a weak D gene call, 6 bases matching. The receptor comes from a female donor with Graves disease. The specimen was peripheral blood mononuclear cells (PBMCs), collected at new diagnosis, from a patient treated with antithyroid drugs. The CDR3 in this case is CASAPGGVNEKLFF. The DNA sequence is given as TGTGCCAGCGCCCCGGGGGGCGTAAATGAAAAACTGTTTTTT.